Each of the 14 T cell receptor beta chains below was sequenced from the same sample in a study of shared clonotypes between healthy human individuals (dated by TCRdb to the early 2020s). The method behind the library was the immunoSEQ multiplex PCR assay. TCRdb took this table from immuneACCESS and kept in-frame rearrangements with V and J called. Such tables lack part of the clones; where checked against another copy, unresolved V genes explain under half of the gap, and the rest is unexplained. The sample profile shows some 2,500,000 clones; approximately 93% of them were found once. Of the sample, approximately 0.36% is held by the ten largest clones. Sequenced material: naive CD4+ T cells from PBMCs. The sample's cell subset or site label, decoded: CD45RA+ positively selected. The receptor set was obtained from a man younger than 30 in good health. Some clones in this sample may be carry-over from other donors' samples.

CDR3 sequence (DNA): TGTGCCAGCAGTCCCGGACAGGGAGTAGTTGGCTACACCTTC. Its protein is CASSPGQGVVGYTF. The V and J genes are TRBV6-5 and TRBJ1-2; 8 bases map to TRBD1. J gave up 7 bases and V 5 bases, and 9 bases lay outside the gene matches. This CDR3 spans 14 amino acids. CDR1 and CDR2 from the germline V gene are MNHEY and SVGAGI.

This chain connects TRBV7-6 to TRBJ2-5; 9 bases align to TRBD1. Losses at the gene ends were 5 bases for V and 5 bases for J; bases not matched to a gene: 3. Germline assignment: CDR1 SGHVS and CDR2 FNYEAQ. This CDR3 contains 13 residues. The CDR3, as DNA: TGTGCCAGCAGCGGGACAGGGTTTGAGACCCAGTACTTC. It specifies CASSGTGFETQYF.

This clone was seen just once. This chain uses TRBV28 with TRBJ1-3; maybe TRBD1 (5 bases). CDR1 and CDR2 (germline): MDHEN, SYDVKM. V was clipped by 8 bases and J by 0 bases, with 14 bases between them. The CDR3 consists of 15 residues. The CDR3 protein is CASCVGVFSGNTIYF. The CDR3 DNA is TGTGCCAGCTGTGTGGGGGTCTTCTCTGGAAACACCATATATTTT.

The chain couples TRBV5-4 to TRBJ2-7, with D perhaps TRBD2 (6 bases). The V and J ends lost 4 bases and 13 bases respectively, with 27 bases between them. The CDR3 covers 15 residues. Germline values: CDR1 SGHNT, CDR2 YYREEE (reference sequence). CDR3 protein: CASSSGLSGEAGPYF. As DNA, the CDR3 is TGTGCCAGCAGCAGTGGTCTGTCGGGGGAGGCAGGCCCTTACTTC.

The V gene is TRBV25-1, the J gene TRBJ2-1, with TRBD2 matching 11 bases. CDR1 is MGHDK and CDR2 is SYGVNS in the germline V gene. The CDR3 totals 15 residues. V shed 5 bases, J shed 3 bases, and the junction held 3 bases outside the gene matches. CDR3 DNA: TGTGCCAGCAGTAGACTAGCGGGAAACTACAATGAGCAGTTCTTC. It yields the protein CASSRLAGNYNEQFF.

The rearrangement uses TRBV27 and TRBJ2-3; D is undetermined. Germline V gene sequence: CDR1 MNHEY, CDR2 SMNVEV (reference sequence). Trimming shortened V by 5 bases and J by 1 base, and 13 bases separated the two germline ends. There are 15 residues in the CDR3. As DNA, the CDR3 is TGTGCCAGCAGTCTGCAGGTCCGGGGCACAGATACGCAGTATTTT. Protein product: CASSLQVRGTDTQYF.

V usage is TRBV6-6 and J usage is TRBJ2-3; D remains ambiguous. CDR1 is MNHNY, CDR2 SVGAGI, per germline (reference sequence). Trimming removed 10 bases from V and 6 bases from J, with 11 bases in between. This CDR3 comprises 11 residues. CDR3 region: CAIQGGDTQYF. Written as DNA, the CDR3 is TGTGCCATCCAAGGTGGGGATACGCAGTATTTT.

This sequence joins TRBV7-9 and TRBJ2-3; the D gene could be TRBD1 or TRBD2 (5 bases each). CDR1 is SEHNR and CDR2 is FQNEAQ in the germline V gene (reference sequence). The CDR3 is 14 residues long. V gave up 3 bases and J gave up 6 bases, with 13 bases separating them. The CDR3 loop reads CASSFPGTDDTQYF. CDR3 nucleotide sequence: TGTGCCAGCAGCTTCCCCGGGACCGACGATACGCAGTATTTT. The entire variable domain, with the rest obtained from reference TRBV7-9 and TRBJ2-3, is as follows: DTGVSQNPRHKITKRGQNVTFRCDPISEHNRLYWYRQTLGQGPEFLTYFQNEAQLEKSRLLSDRFSAERPKGSFSTLEIQRTEQGDSAMYLCASSFPGTDDTQYFGPGTRLTVL.

The chain carries TRBV11-3 and TRBJ2-2; 16 bases map to TRBD2. Germline lookup yields CDR1 SGHNT and CDR2 YENEEA. The CDR3 totals 17 residues. Trimming cost V 4 bases and J 6 bases; bases outside gene matches: 5. As DNA, the CDR3 is TGTGCCAGCAGCTGGGGACTAGCGGGAGGGCCCGCCGGGGAGCTGTTTTTT. Its translation: CASSWGLAGGPAGELFF.

This clone has a single count. The chain has TRBV5-1 and TRBJ2-5; 9 nucleotides line up with TRBD2. The J call may be wrong; the DNA end is better matched by TRBJ2-7. The germline CDR1 and CDR2 sequences are SGHRS and YFSETQ. The CDR3 has 15 amino acids. The CDR3 nucleotides are TGCGCCAGCAGCGGGGACCTAGCGGGAATCTACGAGCAGTACTTC. Translation gives CASSGDLAGIYEQYF.

The chain links TRBV5-1 to TRBJ1-4, with unresolved D. V was clipped by 1 base and J by 4 bases, with 14 bases between them. The CDR3 spans 16 residues. Germline CDR1 SGHRS, CDR2 YFSETQ. The CDR3 DNA reads as TGCGCCAGCAGCTTGAATACAGCTTCCCTTAATGAAAAACTGTTTTTT. This encodes CASSLNTASLNEKLFF.

The J gene is TRBJ2-5, the V gene TRBV11-2, with a weak D call TRBD1 (5 bases). The germline V gene encodes CDR1 SGHAT and CDR2 FQNNGV. The CDR3 is 15 amino acids. V gave up 1 base and J gave up 4 bases, with 13 bases separating them. The CDR3 here is CASSLGSGYGETQYF. Written as DNA, the CDR3 is TGTGCCAGCAGCTTAGGGTCAGGGTACGGAGAGACCCAGTACTTC.

The chain has TRBV18 and TRBJ2-2; D possibly uses TRBD1 or TRBD2 (6 bases each). This CDR3 contains 14 residues. Trimming took off 6 bases at V and 7 bases at J, with 15 bases between the two ends. Looked up from germline, CDR1 is KGHSH and CDR2 is LQKENI. CDR3 sequence: CASSVGGPVGELFF. The CDR3 bases are TGTGCCAGCTCCGTGGGGGGCCCCGTCGGGGAGCTGTTTTTT.

This clone was seen only once. The CDR3 reads CASSANDRDRLDYGYTF. The CDR3 region has the DNA TGCGCCAGCAGCGCCAACGACCGGGACCGCCTGGACTATGGCTACACCTTC. V and J are TRBV5-1 and TRBJ1-2; possibly TRBD1 for D (5 bases). Germline V gene sequence: CDR1 SGHRS, CDR2 YFSETQ. This CDR3 has 17 amino acids. Trimming stripped 4 bases from V and 3 bases from J, with 22 bases between.